This T cell receptor (beta chain) was found in a study of PD-L1 blockade in urothelial cancer. Time point in this sample: pretreatment peripheral blood. V lost 0 bases and J lost 0; bases outside the gene matches: 5. This CDR3 has 19 residues. Germline CDR1 reads KGHSH; CDR2 reads LQKENI. Only in-frame clones appear in the TCRdb table, and some are missing; sequencing was by immunoSEQ multiplex PCR. The sample lists some 52,000 clones; about three quarters were seen once. Sample: PBMCs, taken around atezolizumab (anti-PD-L1) treatment. The chain uses TRBV18 and TRBJ2-1; TRBD2 matches 13 bases. The receptor was derived from a man between 65 and 85 years old with urothelial cancer. The CDR3 protein is CASSPPVTSGRSSYNEQFF. As DNA, the CDR3 is TGTGCCAGCTCACCACCGGTGACTAGCGGGAGGAGCTCCTACAATGAGCAGTTCTTC.